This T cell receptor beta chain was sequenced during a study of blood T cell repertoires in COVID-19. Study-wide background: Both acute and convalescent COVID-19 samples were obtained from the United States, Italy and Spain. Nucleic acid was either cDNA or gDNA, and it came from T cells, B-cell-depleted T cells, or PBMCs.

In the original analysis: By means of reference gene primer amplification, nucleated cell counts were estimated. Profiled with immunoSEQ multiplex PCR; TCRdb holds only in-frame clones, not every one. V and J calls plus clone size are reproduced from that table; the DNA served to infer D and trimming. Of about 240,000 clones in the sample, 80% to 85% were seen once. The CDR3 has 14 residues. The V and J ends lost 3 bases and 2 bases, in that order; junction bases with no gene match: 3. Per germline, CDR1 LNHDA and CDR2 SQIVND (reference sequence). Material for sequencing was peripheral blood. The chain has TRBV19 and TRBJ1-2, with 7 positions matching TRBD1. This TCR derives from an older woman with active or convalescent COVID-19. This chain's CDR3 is CASSIGGQNYGYTF. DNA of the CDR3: TGTGCCAGTAGTATCGGGGGACAGAACTATGGCTACACCTTC.